Reported below is one T cell receptor beta chain. Some clones are missing from TCRdb's copy, which holds only in-frame ones; the method was immunoSEQ multiplex PCR. The table includes tens of thousands of clones, about 95% detected once. These data originate in a study of technical replicates of blood from several donors. CDR3 length: 11 residues. Trimming cost V 5 bases and J 10 bases, with 12 bases left between them. CDR1 is DFQATT and CDR2 is SNEGSKA in the germline V gene (reference sequence). The sequenced sample was PBMCs. The rearrangement uses TRBV20-1 and TRBJ2-1; possible D gene TRBD2, 6 bases. The TCR sequence derives from a human donor in good health. Some clones in this sample may be carry-over from other donors' samples. DNA for the CDR3: TGCAGTGCTGGAGGGTACGGGGAGCAGTTCTTC. It is translated as CSAGGYGEQFF.